The rows below give T cell receptor beta chains drawn from one sample of a study of blood T cell repertoires in COVID-19. Sequencing was performed with immunoSEQ multiplex PCR; in TCRdb, only in-frame clones are kept and a portion is missing. The sample consists of a few hundred thousand clones, about 90% of them appearing once. The sequencing input was PBMCs or T cells enriched from blood (not recorded which). The receptor source for this set is a man in his thirties or forties who had recovered from COVID-19. Both conserved end residues are part of each CDR3.

J gene,V gene,CDR3 protein
TRBJ2-3,TRBV5-8,CASSFWGGTDTQYF
TRBJ2-5,TRBV30,CAWSLRNSQETQYF
TRBJ1-3,TRBV7-3,CASSLGGGAGNTIYF
TRBJ1-6,TRBV4-2,CASSQIGTGASPLHF
TRBJ2-7,TRBV2,CASRPSTSYEQYF
TRBJ1-6,TRBV5-1,CASSLAGLQYNSPLHF
TRBJ1-1,TRBV28,CASSLYTVNTEAFF
TRBJ2-7,TRBV7-9,CASSLVVGVSSYEQYF
TRBJ2-1,TRBV19,CASSIPGLTNNEQFF
TRBJ1-5,TRBV20-1,CSASNPNAGGNQPQHF
TRBJ2-5,TRBV5-1,CASSGGLARTGETQYF
TRBJ1-2,TRBV28,CASSLRGGFYGYTF
TRBJ1-2,TRBV28,CASTEQVTYGYTF
TRBJ2-5,TRBV6-2/TRBV6-3,CASSYDGSELHF
TRBJ1-2,TRBV6-5,CASSYSGRDIYGYTF
TRBJ1-4,TRBV2,CASTPRPAGGLANEKLFF
TRBJ2-5,TRBV18,CASSKLSLSPETQYF
TRBJ2-3,TRBV4-2,CASRQRQGATDTQYF
TRBJ2-1,TRBV29-1,CSAPIAGGYNEQFF
TRBJ1-2,TRBV3-1/TRBV3-2,CASSQVLLGDSYGYTF
TRBJ1-3,TRBV29-1,CSAETGRGNTIYF
TRBJ1-1,TRBV19,CASSIPGQGRAEAFF
TRBJ2-7,TRBV3-1/TRBV3-2,CASSHGPGLAGSEQYF
TRBJ1-2,TRBV13,CASSLSFFGAEPYGYTF
TRBJ1-4,TRBV5-1,CASSAGTGAGATNEKLFF
TRBJ2-5,TRBV4-1,CASSQTGYRETQYF
TRBJ2-7,TRBV7-9,CASRPGTSYEQYF
TRBJ2-1,TRBV5-1,CASSVDRNEQFF
TRBJ2-7,TRBV6-6,CASSYGGDSYEQYF
TRBJ1-3,TRBV5-4,CASSLDSKGNTIYF
TRBJ2-7,TRBV5-8,CASSLSGQGSYEQYF
TRBJ2-5,TRBV5-4,CASSPPGGERTQYF
TRBJ1-2,TRBV9,CASSTDRGFNGYTF
TRBJ2-7,TRBV4-2,CASSQNWGAGGSYEQYF
TRBJ2-1,TRBV11-2,CASRLTAGGDNEQFF
TRBJ2-7,TRBV6-5,CASSYGLENEQYF
TRBJ1-1,TRBV6-5,CASSAGENTEAFF
TRBJ2-2,TRBV7-3,CASSPDSNTGELFF
TRBJ2-5,TRBV10-3,CAISVGNQETQYF
TRBJ1-2,TRBV4-1,CASSSGQGVGYGYTF
TRBJ2-3,TRBV5-1,CASSLEYSTDTQYF
TRBJ2-2,TRBV18,CASSPPGRGELFF
TRBJ1-3,TRBV7-7,CASSLAPGQGANTIYF
TRBJ2-1,TRBV29-1,CSVEGVMGTGLTKPNEQFF
TRBJ2-2,TRBV27,CASSWGQANTGELFF
TRBJ1-5,TRBV4-1,CASSQIDNSNQPQHF
TRBJ1-2,TRBV28,CASSLSSQGRQGYTF
TRBJ2-1,TRBV19,CASSIRGAKYNEQFF
TRBJ2-4,TRBV2,CASRDSRLAKNIQYF
TRBJ1-2,TRBV24-1,CATSDFRGWGYGYTF
TRBJ1-3,TRBV6-5,CASTQRRSSGNTIYF
TRBJ1-1,TRBV29-1,CSVCDKGAFRNTEAFF
TRBJ1-4,TRBV9,CASSGQGNEKLFF
TRBJ1-3,TRBV10-3,CAIRGQALSGNTIYF
TRBJ2-2,TRBV29-1,CSVPLTRGELFF